This T cell receptor beta chain appears in the sequencing data of a study of low-dose radiotherapy and immunotherapy resistance in tumors. This clonotype was picked up many times. Stated time point: before trial treatment. The authors amplified TCRs for 15 to 25 PCR cycles with a constant-region primer and a V-primer adapter. In TCRdb, the reads were re-called with MiXCR into one record per CDR3 protein. The sample includes tens of thousands of distinct CDR3 sequences, 12% seen only once; the top ten take approximately 6%. The sequencing used PBMCs, collected before treatment. This clonotype was sampled from a female donor with ovarian cancer.

The CDR3 loop is CASSRWETGNTIYF. The CDR3 DNA sequence: TGTGCCAGCAGCCGATGGGAGACTGGAAACACCATATATTTT. The chain joins TRBV13 to TRBJ1-3; D not resolved. The CDR3 loop spans 14 amino acids. Germline CDR1 is PRHDT and CDR2 is FYEKMQ (reference sequence). Trimming removed 5 bases from V and 2 bases from J, with 10 bases in between.